Below, 22 T cell receptor beta chains from the same sample are listed, as sequenced in a study of neurological immune-mediated disorders. A single record per CDR3 protein comes from TCRdb applying MiXCR to the 5' RACE reads. The sample consists of tens of thousands of distinct CDR3 sequences, 13% to 15% of them appearing once. The sample comprised PBMCs. Receptors were obtained from a woman aged 45-59 years with HTLV-1-associated myelopathy (HAM/TSP).

This clonotype was counted ten times or more. The V gene is TRBV9, the J gene TRBJ2-5; possibly TRBD1 for D (6 bases). Germline lookup yields CDR1 SGDLS and CDR2 YYNGEE. This CDR3 spans 14 amino acids. V lost 0 bases, J lost 1 base, and 7 bases lay in between. In nucleotides, the CDR3 is TGTGCCAGCAGCGTAGGGACAGTCCAAGAGACCCAGTACTTC. It encodes CASSVGTVQETQYF.

The V gene is TRBV10-3, the J gene TRBJ1-4; D possibly corresponds to TRBD1 (5 bases). V was pared by 6 bases and J by 6 bases, with 23 bases between. Germline V gives CDR1 ENHRY, CDR2 SYGVKD. CDR3 length: 17 residues. For the CDR3, the DNA is TGTGCCATCAGGGAGGAAAGCAGGGAACGAGGTGATGAAAAACTGTTTTTT. It specifies CAIREESRERGDEKLFF.

This clonotype was detected many times. This sequence joins TRBV4-3 and TRBJ1-2; 8 positions match TRBD1. V lost 0 bases, J lost 2 bases, and 5 bases stayed unmatched. Germline lookup yields CDR1 LGHNA and CDR2 YSLEER. The CDR3 has 16 residues. The CDR3 nucleotides are TGCGCCAGCAGCCAAGATGCACAGGGGGTCAACTATGGCTACACCTTC. Amino acid sequence: CASSQDAQGVNYGYTF.

There are many counts of this clonotype. The chain recombines TRBV7-9 with TRBJ2-3, with 9 bases matching TRBD2. The CDR3 totals 17 residues. V shed 2 bases and J 4 bases; nucleotides not matched to a gene: 10. CDR1 is SEHNR and CDR2 is FQNEAQ in the germline V gene (reference sequence). This CDR3 is CASSLHGTSIHPDTQYF. The CDR3 DNA follows: TGTGCCAGCAGCTTACACGGGACTAGCATTCACCCAGATACGCAGTATTTT.

This clonotype was detected many times. The chain has TRBV2 and TRBJ2-3; D unresolved. This CDR3 has 12 amino acids. Germline-derived CDR1 and CDR2 are SNHLY and FYNNEI. V lost 7 bases and J lost 4, with 9 bases in between. This CDR3 reads CASTWLSDTQYF. For the CDR3, the DNA is TGTGCCAGCACCTGGCTCTCAGATACGCAGTATTTT.

This clonotype was recorded at least ten times. The rearrangement joins TRBV5-1 to TRBJ2-5; the D gene is possibly TRBD1 (7 bases). CDR1 is SGHRS, CDR2 YFSETQ, per germline. The CDR3 covers 14 residues. Trimming took 6 bases from V and 0 from J, leaving 12 bases between them. In nucleotides, the CDR3 is TGCGCCAGCAATCAGGGGGGATACCAAGAGACCCAGTACTTC. It encodes CASNQGGYQETQYF.

This clonotype was recorded at least ten times. The chain employs TRBV29-1 and TRBJ1-2; 10 bases are shared with TRBD1. The J segment lost 8 bases and the V segment lost 5 bases, leaving 8 bases of the junction unmatched. Germline V CDR1 and CDR2: SQVTM, ANQGSEA. The CDR3 is 13 amino acids. CDR3 sequence (DNA): TGCAGCGTTCTCCCCGGGACAGGGGACGGCTACACCTTC. Its translation: CSVLPGTGDGYTF.

This clonotype was recorded once. The germline gene is not matched at one end of the junction; a read error may be the cause. The CDR3 DNA follows: TGTGCTAGTGGTTTGGACCGGGACCCCAACACCGGGGAGCTGTCTTTT. Protein product: CASGLDRDPNTGELSF. J is TRBJ2-2 and V is TRBV12-5; D is possibly TRBD1 or TRBD2 (5 bases each). Germline CDR1 is LGHNT and CDR2 is FRNRAP. The CDR3 extends over 16 amino acids.

This clonotype was detected many times. This chain joins TRBV5-1 and TRBJ1-2, with D maybe TRBD1 (6 bases). Trimming took off 5 bases at V and 2 bases at J, with 13 bases between the two ends. The CDR3 covers 14 residues. Germline V gives CDR1 SGHRS, CDR2 YFSETQ. CDR3 protein: CASRRDTTNYGYTF. In DNA form, the CDR3 reads TGCGCCAGCAGAAGGGACACTACAAACTATGGCTACACCTTC. The variable domain in full, with the rest retrieved from reference TRBV5-1 and TRBJ1-2, is KAGVTQTPRYLIKTRGQQVTLSCSPISGHRSVSWYQQTPGQGLQFLFEYFSETQRNKGNFPGRFSGRQFSNSRSEMNVSTLELGDSALYLCASRRDTTNYGYTFGSGTRLTVV.

This clonotype was detected many times. This chain connects TRBV5-1 to TRBJ1-1; no definite D call. V lost 3 bases, J lost 1 base, and 10 bases lay in between. Germline CDR1 reads SGHRS; CDR2 reads YFSETQ. The length of the CDR3 is 14 residues. The CDR3 DNA follows: TGCGCCAGCAGCTACGACATCTCGAACACTGAAGCTTTCTTT. This encodes CASSYDISNTEAFF.

The sample holds many counts of this clonotype. The CDR3 sequence is CASSQGLLLFF. The CDR3 nucleotides are TGTGCCAGCAGCCAAGGCCTCCTTCTGTTTTTT. The V and J genes are TRBV14 and TRBJ1-4; D is uncertain. V was shortened by 1 base and J by 14 bases, with 8 bases between the two germline ends. This CDR3 region has 11 residues. Per the germline V gene, CDR1 is SGHDN and CDR2 is FVKESK.

This clonotype showed up many times. The chain links TRBV7-3 to TRBJ2-2; the D is unclear. Germline V gives CDR1 SGHTA, CDR2 FQGTGA. CDR3 length: 14 amino acids. Between the trimmed V and J ends, which lost 5 bases and 5 bases, there was a span of 12 bases. The CDR3 nucleotides read TGTGCCAGCAGCGCTCAGACTCATACCGGGGAGCTGTTTTTT. Translation: CASSAQTHTGELFF.

There are many counts of this clonotype. The chain combines TRBV5-1 with TRBJ1-2; D remains ambiguous. V gave up 5 bases and J gave up 4 bases, with 12 bases separating them. In germline, CDR1 is SGHRS, CDR2 YFSETQ. The CDR3 is made up of 13 amino acids. The CDR3 loop reads CASSSPSSYGYTF. In nucleotides, the CDR3 is TGCGCCAGCAGTTCCCCGTCTAGCTATGGCTACACCTTC.

This clonotype has a count of ten or more. The V call is TRBV20-1, the J call TRBJ1-2, with TRBD1 matching over 8 bases. CDR1 is DFQATT, CDR2 SNEGSKA, per germline (reference sequence). The CDR3 loop spans 12 amino acids. The trim removed 3 bases at V and 5 bases at J, leaving 2 bases unmatched. The CDR3 nucleotides read TGCAGTGCTAGCACAGGGGGATATGGCTACACCTTC. Protein: CSASTGGYGYTF.

This clonotype was seen at least ten times. The rearrangement joins TRBV7-9 to TRBJ1-2; a possible D gene is TRBD1 (6 bases). Germline lookup yields CDR1 SEHNR and CDR2 FQNEAQ (reference sequence). The CDR3 totals 14 residues. V gave up 5 bases and J gave up 4 bases, with 14 bases separating them. CDR3 nucleotide sequence: TGTGCCAGCAGCCCAGGGGCGCGGGGCTATGGCTACACCTTC. This sequence encodes CASSPGARGYGYTF.

This clonotype was detected many times. This chain connects TRBV10-2 to TRBJ2-7; D is perhaps TRBD2 (6 bases). Trimming stripped 2 bases from V and 0 bases from J, with 8 bases between. Germline CDR1 reads WSHSY; CDR2 reads SAAADI. The CDR3 extends over 14 amino acids. The CDR3, as DNA: TGCGCCAGCAGTGAGGGGAGGAGCTCCTACGAGCAGTACTTC. It yields the protein CASSEGRSSYEQYF.

This clonotype was seen many times. The chain employs TRBV6-6 and TRBJ2-1; 9 nucleotides align to TRBD1. CDR3 size: 15 residues. The J segment lost 7 bases and the V segment lost 7 bases, leaving 11 bases of the junction unmatched. Germline V CDR1 and CDR2: MNHNY, SVGAGI (reference sequence). This CDR3 reads CASTPQGAGRNEQFF. The DNA for the CDR3 is TGTGCCAGCACCCCACAGGGGGCGGGAAGAAATGAGCAGTTCTTC.

This clonotype has at least ten counts. The rearrangement uses TRBV20-1 and TRBJ2-3; D unresolved. CDR3 length equals 12 residues. Trimming took 2 bases from V and 1 from J, leaving 4 bases between them. Germline CDR1 reads DFQATT; CDR2 reads SNEGSKA (reference sequence). CDR3 in DNA: TGCAGTGCTAGATCGGGCACAGATACGCAGTATTTT. The encoded protein is CSARSGTDTQYF.

This clonotype was observed at least ten times. The chain has TRBV6-1 and TRBJ2-7; 9 bases are a match to TRBD1. Unmatched junction bases numbered 8, after V lost 7 bases and J lost 4 bases. The CDR3 loop spans 14 amino acids. From germline, CDR1 is MNHNS and CDR2 SASEGT. The CDR3 nucleotides read TGTGCCAGCATCGGGACAGGGCGGGGTTACGAGCAGTACGTC. As protein: CASIGTGRGYEQYV.

The chain combines TRBV6-1 with TRBJ2-7; 7 bases map to TRBD2. J lost 5 bases, V lost 0 bases, and 7 bases had no gene match. Germline lookup yields CDR1 MNHNS and CDR2 SASEGT. The CDR3 length is 15 residues. The CDR3 loop is CASSEAGEGPHEQYF. The CDR3 DNA follows: TGTGCCAGCAGTGAAGCCGGGGAGGGTCCCCACGAGCAGTACTTC.

This clonotype appeared many times. In nucleotides, the CDR3 is TGTGCCAGCAGCTTAGCGCTCAGGGGAATTTCCTACGAGCAGTACTTC. Its translation is CASSLALRGISYEQYF. The rearrangement joins TRBV7-8 to TRBJ2-7, with D possibly TRBD1 on 6 matching bases. CDR1 and CDR2 (germline): SGHVS, FQNEAQ. Trimming pared 0 bases from V and 1 base from J, leaving 13 bases between. CDR3 length: 16 residues.

This clonotype was recorded many times. The J gene is TRBJ1-6, the V gene TRBV10-2; perhaps TRBD1 as D (5 bases). This CDR3 contains 21 residues. Trimming removed 6 bases from V and 0 bases from J, with 27 bases in between. Germline CDR1 WSHSY, CDR2 SAAADI. CDR3 DNA: TGCGCCAGCAGAGCCTCACGGGACTTCCAACACGCGGACTCCTATAATTCACCCCTCCACTTT. Protein sequence: CASRASRDFQHADSYNSPLHF.